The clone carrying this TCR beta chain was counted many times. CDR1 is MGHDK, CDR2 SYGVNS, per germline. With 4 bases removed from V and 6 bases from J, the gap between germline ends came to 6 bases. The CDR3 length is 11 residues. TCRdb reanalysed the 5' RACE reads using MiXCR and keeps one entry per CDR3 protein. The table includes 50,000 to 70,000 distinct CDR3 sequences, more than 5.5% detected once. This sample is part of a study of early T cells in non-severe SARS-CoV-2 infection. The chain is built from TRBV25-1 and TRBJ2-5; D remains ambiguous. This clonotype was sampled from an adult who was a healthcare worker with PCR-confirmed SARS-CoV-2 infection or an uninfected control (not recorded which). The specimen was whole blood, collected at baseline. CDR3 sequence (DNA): TGTGCCAGCAGTGGCACCAAGACCCAGTACTTC. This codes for CASSGTKTQYF.